Described below is a single TCR beta chain sequence and its context. The antigen is unknown. This specimen comes from a study of shared clonotypes between healthy human individuals. Study context: Donor ages ranged 18 to 49 years: a couple of women, a few men.

Overall study findings and caveats: Sampling used blood alone; tissue repertoires probably differ.

CD45RO-negative CD8 cells positively selected for CCR7 made up the naive population, which excluded terminally differentiated effector memory CD45RA+ cells. The V and J ends lost 5 bases and 1 base, in that order; junction bases with no gene match: 3. CDR3 length: 14 residues. Germline CDR1 and CDR2: SEHNR and FQNEAQ (reference sequence). Assay: immunoSEQ multiplex PCR; the TCRdb copy retains only in-frame clones and omits some. The sample has around 1.9 million clones, about 93% seen once. The V call is TRBV7-9, the J call TRBJ2-5; 8 bases match TRBD2. Sequences were obtained from naive CD8+ T cells from PBMCs. The origin of this receptor is a man aged 18 to 29 in good health. Some clones in this sample may be carry-over from other donors' samples. CDR3 bases: TGTGCCAGCAGCCCCGGACTAGCCCAAGAGACCCAGTACTTC. It codes for CASSPGLAQETQYF. Looking up the rest from reference TRBV7-9 and TRBJ2-5 gives the full variable domain: DTGVSQNPRHKITKRGQNVTFRCDPISEHNRLYWYRQTLGQGPEFLTYFQNEAQLEKSRLLSDRFSAERPKGSFSTLEIQRTEQGDSAMYLCASSPGLAQETQYFGPGTRLLVL.